This T cell receptor (beta chain) was found in a study of graft-versus-host responses after intestinal transplantation. This clone has just one count. The antigen remains unidentified. The assay was immunoSEQ multiplex PCR, and TCRdb's table has in-frame clones only and misses some. The sample lists some 90,000 clones, less than 95% occurring once. The germline CDR1 and CDR2 sequences are MGHRA and YSYEKL. This CDR3 region has 15 residues. J gave up 9 bases and V 1 base, and 6 bases lay outside the gene matches. This chain links TRBV4-1 with TRBJ2-1; 10 nucleotides align to TRBD2. The source was unstimulated CD8+ T cells sorted from spleen or lymph node cells, collected before transplant. The clonotype originates from a human donor who was the organ donor for an intestinal transplant. The CDR3: CASSQAPSGGLEQFF. The CDR3 region has the DNA TGCGCCAGCAGCCAAGCCCCTAGCGGGGGCCTTGAGCAGTTCTTC.